The 12 T cell receptor beta chains below were found in one sample sequenced in a study of T cells after yellow fever vaccination. TCRdb processed the 5' RACE reads anew with MiXCR; each CDR3 protein has one entry. This sample carries about 300,000 distinct CDR3 sequences, less than 9.5% of them seen once, and the ten largest clones take 3% to 4%. Sample: CD4+ T cells sorted from PBMCs, taken 5 days after the yellow fever booster vaccination. The receptors originated from a man between 18 and 29 years old who received the YFV17D yellow fever vaccine.

This clonotype came up a few times. This chain links TRBV10-3 with TRBJ1-6; D may be TRBD1 (6 bases). Germline V gene data show CDR1 as ENHRY and CDR2 as SYGVKD. The CDR3 loop spans 14 amino acids. V lost 9 bases and J lost 9, with 18 bases in between. CDR3 DNA: TGTGCCATAGGACAGCTCACAAGCGGTTCACCCCTCCACTTT. This encodes CAIGQLTSGSPLHF.

In this sample, this clonotype turned up many times. The gene calls are TRBV6-2 or TRBV6-3 and TRBJ2-7; 11 nucleotides agree with TRBD1. The CDR3 runs to 15 residues. Germline lookup yields CDR1 MNHEY and CDR2 SVGEGT. V shed 8 bases, J shed 1 base, and the junction held 7 bases outside the gene matches. The DNA for the CDR3 is TGTGCCAGCTTAACCGGGACAGGGGGATCCTACGAGCAGTACTTC. Its protein is CASLTGTGGSYEQYF.

Many counts were recorded for this clonotype. J is TRBJ2-3 and V is TRBV10-2, with 7 bases that match TRBD2. Trimming cost V 7 bases and J 5 bases; bases outside gene matches: 9. The CDR3 is made up of 14 amino acids. Per the germline V gene, CDR1 is WSHSY and CDR2 is SAAADI. The CDR3 DNA reads TGCGCCAGCAAAGGGGATGCGGGGGTAGATACGCAGTATTTT. Protein: CASKGDAGVDTQYF.

This clonotype turned up a few times. This chain joins TRBV24-1 and TRBJ1-1, with D maybe TRBD1 (5 bases). The CDR3 consists of 14 residues. The germline V and J ends were trimmed by 4 bases and 0 bases, with 8 bases remaining between them. Germline CDR1 reads KGHDR; CDR2 reads SFDVKD. The CDR3 DNA follows: TGTGCCACCAGTGACGGGGGGGTGAACACTGAAGCTTTCTTT. This codes for CATSDGGVNTEAFF.

This clonotype was counted ten times or more. Written as DNA, the CDR3 is TGTGCCAGCAGTTACCGTCCTTTTTCGACGGGCTCGGGTTCACCCCTCCACTTT. Amino acids: CASSYRPFSTGSGSPLHF. The chain links TRBV6-5 to TRBJ1-6, with no clear D. The germline CDR1 and CDR2 sequences are MNHEY and SVGAGI. Trimming left V 2 bases short and J 9 bases short, with 23 bases between. The CDR3 is made up of 18 amino acids.

This clonotype was detected a few times. This chain uses TRBV7-9 with TRBJ1-2; D gene ambiguous. Germline values: CDR1 SEHNR, CDR2 FQNEAQ (reference sequence). This CDR3 comprises 16 residues. The ends were cut back, 5 bases at V and 4 bases at J, with 20 bases in the middle. CDR3 amino acids: CASSPPTNGRSYGYTF. The CDR3 nucleotides are TGTGCCAGCAGCCCGCCGACTAACGGACGGAGCTATGGCTACACCTTC.

The chain uses TRBV15 and TRBJ1-1, with 10 bases identical to TRBD1. The CDR3 runs to 16 residues. The germline CDR1 and CDR2 sequences are LNHNV and YYDKDF (reference sequence). Losses at the gene ends were 1 base for V and 2 bases for J; bases not matched to a gene: 4. This chain's CDR3 is CATSRGQGAGNTEAFF. As DNA, the CDR3 is TGTGCCACCAGCAGAGGACAGGGGGCGGGAAACACTGAAGCTTTCTTT.

V gene TRBV9 combines with J gene TRBJ1-4; D unresolved. The germline CDR1 and CDR2 sequences are SGDLS and YYNGEE. Trimming shortened V by 3 bases and J by 4 bases, and 22 bases separated the two germline ends. CDR3 size: 18 residues. The CDR3 region has the DNA TGTGCCAGCAGCGACGTCGGAAGGAGCGGCAGCTATAATGAAAAACTGTTTTTT. Translating it yields CASSDVGRSGSYNEKLFF.

The V call is TRBV6-1, the J call TRBJ2-3; the match to TRBD2 covers 11 bases. The germline V gene encodes CDR1 MNHNS and CDR2 SASEGT. The trim removed 6 bases at V and 4 bases at J, leaving 6 bases unmatched. This CDR3 spans 15 amino acids. The CDR3 sequence: CASRTLAGGPDTQYF. In nucleotides, the CDR3 is TGTGCCAGCAGGACCCTAGCGGGGGGTCCAGATACGCAGTATTTT.

This clonotype was seen ten or more times. This chain connects TRBV6-5 to TRBJ2-4; tentative D call: TRBD2 (7 bases). The CDR3 loop spans 14 amino acids. Trimming took off 3 bases at V and 5 bases at J, with 11 bases between the two ends. Germline V gives CDR1 MNHEY, CDR2 SVGAGI. CDR3 DNA: TGTGCCAGCAGTTATCGGGGGGCAGAAAACATTCAGTACTTC. Translated, it gives CASSYRGAENIQYF.

V and J are TRBV12-3 or TRBV12-4 and TRBJ2-1, with 8 bases matching TRBD2. CDR3 length: 11 amino acids. J was trimmed by 9 bases and V by 9 bases; bases with no gene match: 4. CDR3 loop: CASDRGGEQFF. CDR3 coding DNA: TGTGCCAGTGACCGGGGGGGTGAGCAGTTCTTC.

This clonotype was detected a few times. The chain has TRBV6-2 or TRBV6-3 and TRBJ2-2; maybe TRBD1 (6 bases). Germline values: CDR1 MNHEY, CDR2 SVGEGT. This CDR3 comprises 16 residues. The V and J ends lost 2 bases and 7 bases respectively, with 17 bases between them. This chain's CDR3 is CASSYIPTGTGGELFF. CDR3 coding DNA: TGTGCCAGCAGTTACATCCCCACAGGGACCGGCGGGGAGCTGTTTTTT.